This entry lists 10 T cell receptor beta chains sequenced from one sample in a study of shared clonotypes between healthy human individuals. Only in-frame clones appear in the TCRdb table, and some are missing; sequencing was by immunoSEQ multiplex PCR. Of roughly 1 million clones in the sample, about 84% are singletons; the top ten hold 0.5% to 0.6%. The sequencing sample was made of memory CD4+ T cells from PBMCs. This sample's subset: CD45RA-negative fraction. The source is a man aged 18 to 30 in good health. Some clones in this sample may be carry-over from other donors' samples.

Details on this clone: This specimen includes other DNA sequences encoding the same CDR3. This chain uses TRBV6-5 with TRBJ2-7; a possible D gene is TRBD1 (6 bases). Germline loops: CDR1 MNHEY, CDR2 SVGAGI. V gave up 5 bases and J gave up 2 bases, with 13 bases separating them. The CDR3 totals 14 residues. For the CDR3, the DNA is TGTGCCAGCAGTCCTCAGGGGCCTCCCTACGAGCAGTACTTC. It encodes CASSPQGPPYEQYF.

The V and J genes are TRBV7-3 and TRBJ2-7, with 9 nucleotides matching TRBD2. The V gene end was trimmed by 4 bases and the J gene end by 6 bases; junction bases not matched to a gene: 4. Germline CDR1 reads SGHTA; CDR2 reads FQGTGA. The CDR3 is made up of 13 amino acids. The CDR3 loop is CASSSREGLEQYF. As DNA, the CDR3 is TGTGCCAGCAGCTCGCGGGAGGGCCTCGAGCAGTACTTC.

The chain couples TRBV5-1 to TRBJ2-1, with 7 nucleotides matching TRBD2. V was clipped by 0 bases and J by 7 bases; unmatched bases: 13. The V gene's germline CDR1 is SGHRS and CDR2 YFSETQ. This CDR3 comprises 17 residues. CDR3 amino acids: CASSLVALAARGNEQFF. The CDR3 region has the DNA TGCGCCAGCAGCTTGGTAGCCCTAGCGGCCCGGGGTAATGAGCAGTTCTTC.

This rearrangement joins TRBV5-1 to TRBJ2-7; D is perhaps TRBD2 (6 bases). The CDR3 has 15 amino acids. Germline V gives CDR1 SGHRS, CDR2 YFSETQ. Trimming pared 6 bases from V and 2 bases from J, leaving 18 bases between. The CDR3 spells CASMGQWAGTYEQYF. For the CDR3, the DNA is TGCGCCAGCATGGGCCAATGGGCGGGAACCTACGAGCAGTACTTC.

This chain links TRBV6-5 with TRBJ2-2, with a weak D call TRBD2 (5 bases). V was clipped by 6 bases and J by 6 bases, with 8 bases between them. The V gene's germline CDR1 is MNHEY and CDR2 SVGAGI. There are 12 residues in the CDR3. The CDR3 nucleotides read TGTGCCAGCAGCTCGCGGGCCGGGGAGCTGTTTTTT. Amino acids: CASSSRAGELFF.

The chain joins TRBV29-1 to TRBJ2-1; tentative D call: TRBD1 (6 bases). Germline lookup yields CDR1 SQVTM and CDR2 ANQGSEA. The CDR3 consists of 12 residues. V shed 7 bases and J shed 5 bases, with 12 bases lying between them. In nucleotides, the CDR3 is TGCAGCGGCCGTAGGGGGAACAATGAGCAGTTCTTC. As protein: CSGRRGNNEQFF.

The chain has TRBV7-2 and TRBJ2-1; D uncertain. The CDR3 consists of 14 residues. Germline V gene sequence: CDR1 SGHTA, CDR2 FQGNSA. Trimming left V 2 bases short and J 10 bases short, with 15 bases between. The CDR3 protein is CASSLSPLVGEQFF. CDR3 sequence (DNA): TGTGCCAGCAGCTTATCTCCCCTTGTGGGCGAGCAGTTCTTC.

The rearrangement uses TRBV10-1 and TRBJ2-1; perhaps TRBD2 as D (6 bases). Germline assignment: CDR1 WNHNN and CDR2 SYGVQD (reference sequence). V was shortened by 10 bases and J by 5 bases, with 12 bases between the two germline ends. The CDR3 is made up of 12 amino acids. In DNA form, the CDR3 reads TGCGCCACCGCGGACTACAACAATGAGCAGTTCTTC. It codes for CATADYNNEQFF.

The rearrangement links TRBV7-9 to TRBJ2-7; 8 positions agree with TRBD2. CDR3 length equals 16 residues. The ends lost 0 bases at V and 0 bases at J; junction bases unmatched: 4. Germline V gene sequence: CDR1 SEHNR, CDR2 FQNEAQ (reference sequence). The CDR3 nucleotides are TGTGCCAGCAGCTTAGCGGCTAGCGGGTACTCCTACGAGCAGTACTTC. Its translation: CASSLAASGYSYEQYF.

This sequence joins TRBV29-1 and TRBJ2-1; 9 nucleotides match TRBD1. V shed 4 bases and J 6 bases; nucleotides not matched to a gene: 22. In germline, CDR1 is SQVTM, CDR2 ANQGSEA. The CDR3 length is 19 residues. CDR3 in DNA: TGCAGCGTTGCCCTCCGAGGGCTTGTATTGGACAGGGGTATCAATGAGCAGTTCTTC. It codes for CSVALRGLVLDRGINEQFF.